These 27 T cell receptor beta chains came from one sample sequenced in a study of graft-versus-host responses after intestinal transplantation. The method was immunoSEQ multiplex PCR; TCRdb's version includes in-frame clones alone and lacks a portion of them. The profile covers about 18,000 clones, with roughly 37% appearing a single time and about 0.95% taken by the ten largest. Source: alloreactive CD4+ T cells from a mixed lymphocyte reaction culture, taken before intestinal transplant. Subset indicated: CFSE-low proliferating T cells sorted from roughly 6-day pre-transplant mixed lymphocyte reaction (GvH or HvG direction). The receptors derive from a human patient who received an intestinal transplant.

This clone came up a few times. This chain uses TRBV7-9 with TRBJ2-2, with 12 bases matching TRBD1. The CDR3 covers 16 residues. After removal of 4 bases from V and 4 bases from J, the junction contained 4 bases not matched to a gene. The V gene's germline CDR1 is SEHNR and CDR2 FQNEAQ (reference sequence). CDR3 loop: CASSSPGQGATGELFF. The DNA of the CDR3 is TGTGCCAGCAGCTCTCCGGGACAGGGGGCCACCGGGGAGCTGTTTTTT.

CDR3: CASSSLGRGNSPLHF. CDR3 nucleotides: TGTGCCAGCAGTTCGCTCGGCAGAGGAAATTCACCCCTCCACTTT. The chain combines TRBV25-1 with TRBJ1-6; no firm D call. Germline CDR1 is MGHDK and CDR2 is SYGVNS. Trimming shortened V by 5 bases and J by 7 bases, and 15 bases separated the two germline ends. This CDR3 has 15 amino acids. Combining the CDR3 with reference TRBV25-1 and TRBJ1-6 gives the whole variable domain EADIYQTPRYLVIGTGKKITLECSQTMGHDKMYWYQQDPGMELHLIHYSYGVNSTEKGDLSSESTVSRIRTEHFPLTLESARPSHTSQYLCASSSLGRGNSPLHFGNGTRLTVT.

This rearrangement joins TRBV29-1 to TRBJ2-7; possible D gene TRBD1, 6 bases. Germline values: CDR1 SQVTM, CDR2 ANQGSEA. Trimming removed 7 bases from V and 5 bases from J, with 12 bases in between. The CDR3 loop spans 11 amino acids. CDR3 protein: CSAGDLDEQYF. The CDR3 coding sequence is TGCAGCGCAGGGGATCTGGACGAGCAGTACTTC.

The V and J genes are TRBV18 and TRBJ1-1; no reliable D call. V was shortened by 3 bases and J by 1 base, with 12 bases between the two germline ends. Germline-derived CDR1 and CDR2 are KGHSH and LQKENI. The CDR3 runs to 15 residues. The DNA of the CDR3 is TGTGCCAGCTCACCGATGTCACGGCAGAACACTGAAGCTTTCTTT. Amino acids: CASSPMSRQNTEAFF.

Sample share makes this clone medium-sized. V and J are TRBV18 and TRBJ1-4, with D perhaps matching TRBD1 (5 bases). From germline, CDR1 is KGHSH and CDR2 LQKENI. The CDR3 is 14 amino acids. V lost 3 bases and J 8 bases, leaving 13 bases between the germline ends. The CDR3 region has the DNA TGTGCCAGCTCACCGTACAGGCGTGAAGAAAAACTGTTTTTT. This translates into CASSPYRREEKLFF.

The genes are TRBV6-5 and TRBJ2-5, with TRBD1 identical over 9 bases. The CDR3 totals 14 residues. Germline V gene data show CDR1 as MNHEY and CDR2 as SVGAGI. Trimming took 5 bases from V and 5 from J; bases not matched to a gene: 6. CDR3 in amino acids: CASSEQGAGETQYF. DNA of the CDR3: TGTGCCAGCAGTGAACAGGGGGCAGGGGAGACCCAGTACTTC.

The V gene is TRBV6-6, the J gene TRBJ2-3; 7 bases are a match to TRBD1. V lost 0 bases to trimming and J lost 11 bases; unmatched junction nucleotides: 14. The CDR3 is made up of 16 amino acids. Germline V gene sequence: CDR1 MNHNY, CDR2 SVGAGI (reference sequence). The CDR3 region has the DNA TGTGCCAGCAGTTACTCGCGTAGGGACAGTTACGGTAGGCAGTATTTT. Amino acid sequence: CASSYSRRDSYGRQYF.

For the CDR3, the DNA is TGTGCCAGCAGCCACCAAAGTCGCGGGATGGTTGGTACCGGGGAGCTGTTTTTT. Translation: CASSHQSRGMVGTGELFF. This chain connects TRBV14 to TRBJ2-2; perhaps TRBD2 as D (6 bases). The CDR3 length is 18 residues. The germline CDR1 and CDR2 sequences are SGHDN and FVKESK. V shed 3 bases and J shed 5 bases, with 22 bases lying between them.

Only a few counts were recorded for this clone. The chain combines TRBV6-6 with TRBJ2-2; D tentatively reads TRBD1 or TRBD2 (5 bases each). Germline loops: CDR1 MNHNY, CDR2 SVGAGI (reference sequence). V was trimmed by 7 bases and J by 2 bases, leaving 14 bases between them. This CDR3 has 15 amino acids. CDR3 sequence (DNA): TGTGCCAGCAAAGTTGTGGGGACCAACACCGGGGAGCTGTTTTTT. Translation gives CASKVVGTNTGELFF.

The chain uses TRBV5-6 and TRBJ1-1; 9 bases line up with TRBD1. V shed 1 base and J 0 bases; nucleotides not matched to a gene: 7. The CDR3 runs 17 residues. Germline CDR1 and CDR2: SGHDT and YYEEEE. CDR3 protein: CASSLLRRQGVNTEAFF. CDR3 DNA sequence: TGTGCCAGCAGCTTGCTAAGGAGACAGGGGGTGAACACTGAAGCTTTCTTT.

The chain employs TRBV19 and TRBJ2-7; 13 bases are shared with TRBD2. V was clipped by 5 bases and J by 2 bases; unmatched bases: 3. CDR1 is LNHDA, CDR2 SQIVND, per germline (reference sequence). This CDR3 comprises 15 residues. CDR3 protein: CASSLGLAGAYEQYF. The CDR3 coding sequence is TGTGCCAGTAGTCTCGGACTAGCGGGGGCCTACGAGCAGTACTTC.

This clone has just one count. This chain connects TRBV11-3 to TRBJ2-3; weak D call: TRBD2 (7 bases). Trimming removed 5 bases from V and 0 bases from J, with 12 bases in between. Looked up from germline, CDR1 is SGHNT and CDR2 is YENEEA. This CDR3 comprises 15 residues. The CDR3 loop is CASSRGGLSTDTQYF. The CDR3 nucleotides are TGTGCCAGCAGCCGCGGGGGCCTTAGCACAGATACGCAGTATTTT.

This chain connects TRBV11-3 to TRBJ1-6; possibly TRBD1 for D (6 bases). CDR1 SGHNT and CDR2 YENEEA come from the germline V gene. V lost 1 base and J lost 1, with 14 bases in between. The CDR3 sequence is 18 residues long. The CDR3 reads CASSLGGGRRSYNSPLHF. DNA of the CDR3: TGTGCCAGCAGCTTAGGCGGGGGGCGGCGTTCCTATAATTCACCCCTCCACTTT.

This CDR3 reads CASSPPGGYGYTF. The CDR3 DNA follows: TGTGCCAGTAGTCCCCCAGGGGGGTATGGCTACACCTTC. The chain combines TRBV19 with TRBJ1-2; TRBD1 aligns across 7 bases. The CDR3 covers 13 residues. The germline V gene encodes CDR1 LNHDA and CDR2 SQIVND (reference sequence). Trimming cost V 5 bases and J 5 bases; bases outside gene matches: 5.

This chain joins TRBV6-5 and TRBJ2-1; D unresolved. Germline CDR1 reads MNHEY; CDR2 reads SVGAGI. Trimming took 10 bases from V and 9 from J, leaving 19 bases between them. This CDR3 has 13 amino acids. This CDR3 is CATGVARHAEQFF. Here the CDR3 DNA reads TGTGCCACCGGCGTGGCTCGACACGCTGAGCAGTTCTTC.

This chain uses TRBV29-1 with TRBJ2-7; D not certain. Germline lookup yields CDR1 SQVTM and CDR2 ANQGSEA. The CDR3 is made up of 11 amino acids. Trimming stripped 4 bases from V and 4 bases from J, with 8 bases between. The CDR3: CSVAPVYEQYF. CDR3 sequence (DNA): TGCAGCGTTGCTCCGGTTTACGAGCAGTACTTC.

This clone was counted between two and nine times. The chain couples TRBV19 to TRBJ1-5; D gene uncertain. V was cut by 6 bases and J by 0 bases, with 15 bases left in between. From germline, CDR1 is LNHDA and CDR2 SQIVND (reference sequence). The CDR3 runs 16 residues. The chain's CDR3 is CASSPRRQVSNQPQHF. As DNA, the CDR3 is TGTGCCAGTAGCCCCAGGCGGCAGGTTAGCAATCAGCCCCAGCATTTT.

The chain uses TRBV19 and TRBJ1-5; D unresolved. CDR3 length: 16 residues. Per germline, CDR1 LNHDA and CDR2 SQIVND (reference sequence). V was shortened by 1 base and J by 0 bases, with 10 bases between the two germline ends. In DNA form, the CDR3 reads TGTGCCAGTAGTATAGTATACAGTTATAGCAATCAGCCCCAGCATTTT. Amino acids: CASSIVYSYSNQPQHF.

The chain couples TRBV23-1 to TRBJ1-1, with D possibly matching TRBD1 (6 bases). TRBV23-1 carries the ORF label, with uncertain function. V gave up 6 bases and J gave up 0 bases, with 11 bases separating them. The CDR3 consists of 14 residues. CDR3 region: CASSHREMNTEAFF. CDR3 DNA sequence: TGCGCCAGCAGCCACAGGGAAATGAACACTGAAGCTTTCTTT.

This clone is medium-sized. CDR3: CASSEGPRNTIYF. The DNA for the CDR3 is TGTGCCAGCAGCGAAGGACCAAGAAACACCATATATTTT. The chain employs TRBV14 and TRBJ1-3, with D uncertain. Trimming took off 5 bases at V and 5 bases at J, with 10 bases between the two ends. The CDR3 totals 13 residues. Germline-derived CDR1 and CDR2 are SGHDN and FVKESK.

There are a few counts of this clone. The CDR3 spells CASSVVAAYTGELFF. CDR3 in DNA: TGTGCCAGCAGCGTAGTTGCAGCCTACACCGGGGAGCTGTTTTTT. The chain employs TRBV9 and TRBJ2-2; D is unclear. The CDR3 covers 15 residues. Looked up from germline, CDR1 is SGDLS and CDR2 is YYNGEE. V lost 0 bases and J lost 3, with 9 bases in between.

This clone appeared once. The chain uses TRBV5-8 and TRBJ1-3; D ambiguous. Germline V gives CDR1 SGHTS, CDR2 YDEGEE. Trimming shortened V by 3 bases and J by 0 bases, and 10 bases separated the two germline ends. This CDR3 is built from 15 residues. The CDR3 spells CASSSGLSSGNTIYF. The CDR3 DNA reads TGTGCCAGCAGCTCTGGACTGTCCTCTGGAAACACCATATATTTT.

J is TRBJ2-1 and V is TRBV5-1; 7 bases agree with TRBD1. Germline trimming cut 1 base from V and 4 bases from J; bases unmatched to any gene: 5. Germline-derived CDR1 and CDR2 are SGHRS and YFSETQ. The CDR3 has 15 residues. CDR3 in amino acids: CASSLKGARYNEQFF. CDR3 DNA sequence: TGCGCCAGCAGCTTGAAGGGGGCAAGGTACAATGAGCAGTTCTTC.

The chain carries TRBV6-1 and TRBJ1-5; D gene unclear. V was trimmed by 8 bases and J by 7 bases, leaving 6 bases between them. The germline V gene has CDR1 MNHNS and CDR2 SASEGT. The CDR3 is made up of 10 amino acids. The CDR3 bases are TGTGCCAGCGGGGTCCAGCCCCAGCATTTT. Its protein product is CASGVQPQHF.

V is TRBV18 and J is TRBJ1-5, with a possible D match to TRBD1 (5 bases). Trimming took off 3 bases at V and 4 bases at J, with 10 bases between the two ends. The CDR3 has 14 residues. Per the germline V gene, CDR1 is KGHSH and CDR2 is LQKENI. The CDR3 spells CASSPGGLNQPQHF. The CDR3 DNA is TGTGCCAGCTCACCGGGGGGACTAAATCAGCCCCAGCATTTT.

The chain combines TRBV4-2 with TRBJ2-7; 8 nucleotides align to TRBD2. Germline CDR1 is LGHNA and CDR2 is YNFKEQ. V gave up 0 bases and J gave up 5 bases; unmatched junction bases: 6. This CDR3 spans 15 amino acids. The CDR3 DNA reads as TGTGCCAGCAGCCAAGAAGGGACTAGGAGCAACGAGCAGTACTTC. It translates to CASSQEGTRSNEQYF.

The rearrangement uses TRBV4-2 and TRBJ2-5; D not certain. The CDR3 covers 15 residues. CDR1 is LGHNA and CDR2 is YNFKEQ in the germline V gene. With 0 bases removed from V and 2 bases from J, the gap between germline ends came to 10 bases. As DNA, the CDR3 is TGTGCCAGCAGCCAAGATCGATTTCCTCAAGAGACCCAGTACTTC. Protein: CASSQDRFPQETQYF.